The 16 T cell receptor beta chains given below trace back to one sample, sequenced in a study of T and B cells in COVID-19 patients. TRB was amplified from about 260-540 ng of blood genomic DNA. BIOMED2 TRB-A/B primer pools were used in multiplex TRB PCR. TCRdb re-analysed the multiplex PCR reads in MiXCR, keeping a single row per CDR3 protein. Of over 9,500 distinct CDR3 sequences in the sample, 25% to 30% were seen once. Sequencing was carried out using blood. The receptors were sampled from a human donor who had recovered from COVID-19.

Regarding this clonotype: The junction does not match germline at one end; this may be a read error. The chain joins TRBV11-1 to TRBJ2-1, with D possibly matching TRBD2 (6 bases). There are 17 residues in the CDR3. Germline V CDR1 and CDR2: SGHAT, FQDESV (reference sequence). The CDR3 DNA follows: TGCGCCAGCAGCCAAGATCTTCTTCGGGACTCCCCCAATGAGCAGTTCTTC. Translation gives CASSQDLLRDSPNEQFF. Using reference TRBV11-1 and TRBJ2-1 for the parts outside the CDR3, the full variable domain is EAEVAQSPRYKITEKSQAVAFWCDPISGHATLYWYRQILGQGPELLVQFQDESVVDDSQLPKDRFSAERLKGVDSTLKIQPAELGDSAMYLCASSQDLLRDSPNEQFFGPGTRLTVL.

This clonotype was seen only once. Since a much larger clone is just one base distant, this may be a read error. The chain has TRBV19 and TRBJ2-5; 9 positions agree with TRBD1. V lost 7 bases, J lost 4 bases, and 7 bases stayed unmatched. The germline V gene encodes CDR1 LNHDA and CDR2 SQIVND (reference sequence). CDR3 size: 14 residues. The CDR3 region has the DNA TGTGCCAGTATGGAGACAGGGGGAGGAGAGACCCAGTACTTC. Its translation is CASMETGGGETQYF.

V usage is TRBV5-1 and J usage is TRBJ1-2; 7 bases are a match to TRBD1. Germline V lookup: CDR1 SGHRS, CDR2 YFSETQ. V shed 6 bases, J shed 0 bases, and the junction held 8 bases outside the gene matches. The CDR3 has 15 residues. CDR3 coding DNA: TGCGCCAGCACCCGTGAGACAGGGACTAACTATGGCTACACCTTC. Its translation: CASTRETGTNYGYTF.

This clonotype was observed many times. This CDR3 is CASSRSRGQAFF. The CDR3 nucleotides are TGTGCCAGCAGCCGCTCGCGGGGGCAAGCTTTCTTT. The rearrangement links TRBV11-3 to TRBJ1-1; D is possibly TRBD1 (6 bases). The CDR3 has 12 amino acids. Trimming shortened V by 5 bases and J by 9 bases, and 13 bases separated the two germline ends. Germline V lookup: CDR1 SGHNT, CDR2 YENEEA.

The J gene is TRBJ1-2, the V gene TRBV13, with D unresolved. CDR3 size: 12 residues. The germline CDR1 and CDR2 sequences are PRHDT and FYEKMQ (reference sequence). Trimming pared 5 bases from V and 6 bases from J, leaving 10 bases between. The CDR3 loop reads CASSTPMDGYTF. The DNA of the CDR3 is TGTGCCAGCAGCACCCCGATGGATGGCTACACCTTC.

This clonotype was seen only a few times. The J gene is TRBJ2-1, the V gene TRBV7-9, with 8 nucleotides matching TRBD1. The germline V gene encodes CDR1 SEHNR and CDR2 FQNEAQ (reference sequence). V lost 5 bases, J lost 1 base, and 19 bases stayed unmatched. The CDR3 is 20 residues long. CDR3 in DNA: TGTGCCAGCAGCCGGGCCTTAGGGACAGGTGGTGTAGGGTCCTACAATGAGCAGTTCTTC. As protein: CASSRALGTGGVGSYNEQFF.

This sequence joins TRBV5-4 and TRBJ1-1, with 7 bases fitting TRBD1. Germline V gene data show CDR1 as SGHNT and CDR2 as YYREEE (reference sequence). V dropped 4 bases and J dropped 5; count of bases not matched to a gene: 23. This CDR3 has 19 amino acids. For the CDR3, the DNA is TGTGCCAGCAGCCCAGGCCGGGACAGCAGATGGGGCATAAGGACTGAAGCTTTCTTT. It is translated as CASSPGRDSRWGIRTEAFF.

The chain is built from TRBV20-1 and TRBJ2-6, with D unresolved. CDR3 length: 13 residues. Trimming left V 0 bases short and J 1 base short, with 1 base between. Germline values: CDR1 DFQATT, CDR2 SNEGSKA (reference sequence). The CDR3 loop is CSARESGANVLTF. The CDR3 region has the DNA TGCAGTGCTAGAGAGTCTGGGGCCAACGTCCTGACTTTC.

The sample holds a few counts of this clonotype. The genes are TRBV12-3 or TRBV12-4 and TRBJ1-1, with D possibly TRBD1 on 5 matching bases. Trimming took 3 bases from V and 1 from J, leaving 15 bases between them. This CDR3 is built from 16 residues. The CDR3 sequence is CASSFWGGSRNTEAFF. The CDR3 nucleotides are TGTGCCAGCAGTTTTTGGGGGGGGAGTCGGAACACTGAAGCTTTCTTT.

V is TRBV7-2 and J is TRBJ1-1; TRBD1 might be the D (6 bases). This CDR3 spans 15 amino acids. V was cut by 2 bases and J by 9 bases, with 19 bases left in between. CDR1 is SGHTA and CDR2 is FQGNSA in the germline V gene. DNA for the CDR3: TGTGCCAGCAGCTTATCGTCGGTTTGGGGGGCTCAAGCTTTCTTT. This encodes CASSLSSVWGAQAFF.

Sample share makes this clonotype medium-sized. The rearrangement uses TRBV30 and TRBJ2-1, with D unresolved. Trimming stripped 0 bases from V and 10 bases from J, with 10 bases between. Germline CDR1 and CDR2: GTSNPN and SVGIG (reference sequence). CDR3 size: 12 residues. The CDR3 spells CAWSVQMGEQFF. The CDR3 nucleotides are TGTGCCTGGAGTGTACAGATGGGAGAGCAGTTCTTC.

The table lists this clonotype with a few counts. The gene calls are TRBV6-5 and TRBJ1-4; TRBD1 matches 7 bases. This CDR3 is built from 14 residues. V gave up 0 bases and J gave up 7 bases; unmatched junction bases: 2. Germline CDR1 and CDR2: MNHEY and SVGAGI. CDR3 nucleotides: TGTGCCAGCAGTTACTCTCCAGGGGGTGAAAAACTGTTTTTT. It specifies CASSYSPGGEKLFF.

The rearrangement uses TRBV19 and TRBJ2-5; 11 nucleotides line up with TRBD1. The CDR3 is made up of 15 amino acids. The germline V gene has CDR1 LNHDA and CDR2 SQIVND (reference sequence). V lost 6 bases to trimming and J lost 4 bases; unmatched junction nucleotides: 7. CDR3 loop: CASSYWTGGRETQYF. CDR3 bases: TGTGCCAGTAGCTATTGGACAGGGGGCCGAGAGACCCAGTACTTC.

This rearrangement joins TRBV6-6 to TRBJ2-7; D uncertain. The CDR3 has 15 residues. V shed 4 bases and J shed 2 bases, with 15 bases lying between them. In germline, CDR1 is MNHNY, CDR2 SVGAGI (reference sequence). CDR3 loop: CASSFARRGTYEQYF. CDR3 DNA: TGTGCCAGCAGTTTTGCTCGGAGAGGTACCTACGAGCAGTACTTC.

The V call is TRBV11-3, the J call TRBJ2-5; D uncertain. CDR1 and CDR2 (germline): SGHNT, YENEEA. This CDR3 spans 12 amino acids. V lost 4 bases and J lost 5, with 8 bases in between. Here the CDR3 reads CASSSNRETQYF. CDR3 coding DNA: TGTGCCAGCAGCTCAAACCGGGAGACCCAGTACTTC.

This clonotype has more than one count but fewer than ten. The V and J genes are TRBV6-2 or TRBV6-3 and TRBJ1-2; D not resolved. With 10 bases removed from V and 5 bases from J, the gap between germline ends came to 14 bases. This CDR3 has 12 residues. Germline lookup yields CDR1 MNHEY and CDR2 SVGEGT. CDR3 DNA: TGTGCCATTCGTCTACAGAGATATGGCTACACCTTC. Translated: CAIRLQRYGYTF.